One and the same sample provided the 31 T cell receptor beta chains below, sequenced in a study of T cells in Graves' hyperthyroidism and ophthalmopathy. Using RNA transcripts as the source, TCR beta CDR3 regions were amplified. During a first-round RT-PCR of the TCR CDR3, the HTBI primer set was used. TCRdb ran MiXCR on the multiplex PCR reads and lists one entry per CDR3 protein. The sample has about 640,000 distinct CDR3 sequences, around 13% seen once. Sequenced: blood. The source is a woman aged 45-59 years with Graves' ophthalmopathy.

This clonotype has a count of ten or more. The gene calls are TRBV2 and TRBJ2-7; D may be TRBD1 or TRBD2 (5 bases each). With 3 bases removed from V and 1 base from J, the gap between germline ends came to 13 bases. Germline CDR1 reads SNHLY; CDR2 reads FYNNEI. This CDR3 is built from 15 residues. CDR3 in DNA: TGTGCCAGCAGTGAGTCGGGGCAGGATTCCTACGAGCAGTACTTC. Encoded protein: CASSESGQDSYEQYF. Full variable domain (rest looked up from reference TRBV2 and TRBJ2-7): EPEVTQTPSHQVTQMGQEVILRCVPISNHLYFYWYRQILGQKVEFLVSFYNNEISEKSEIFDDQFSVERPDGSNFTLKIRSTKLEDSAMYFCASSESGQDSYEQYFGPGTRLTVT.

This clonotype occurred many times. The CDR3 DNA reads TGTGCCAGCAGTTTAAGCGTTTGGGGGTCTGGCTACACCTTC. Residues: CASSLSVWGSGYTF. The chain recombines TRBV12-3 or TRBV12-4 with TRBJ1-2; D is possibly TRBD1 (5 bases). V shed 2 bases and J shed 7 bases, with 14 bases lying between them. CDR3 length: 14 amino acids.

The rearrangement links TRBV4-2 to TRBJ2-1; 10 positions agree with TRBD2. Unmatched junction bases numbered 1, after V lost 0 bases and J lost 2 bases. In germline, CDR1 is LGHNA, CDR2 YNFKEQ. This CDR3 is 16 amino acids long. The CDR3 loop reads CASSQESGRAYNEQFF. The CDR3 DNA reads as TGTGCCAGCAGCCAAGAGAGCGGGAGGGCCTACAATGAGCAGTTCTTC.

This clonotype was counted at least ten times. The chain has TRBV5-1 and TRBJ2-1; 10 positions match TRBD1. Germline V gene data show CDR1 as SGHRS and CDR2 as YFSETQ. The V and J ends lost 4 bases and 14 bases, in that order; junction bases with no gene match: 3. CDR3 length equals 11 residues. For the CDR3, the DNA is TGCGCCAGCAGCCGAGGGACAGGGGAGTTCTTC. The encoded protein is CASSRGTGEFF.

This clonotype was recorded at least ten times. The rearrangement joins TRBV2 to TRBJ2-1; D remains ambiguous. The V gene's germline CDR1 is SNHLY and CDR2 FYNNEI. The CDR3 covers 11 residues. V gave up 1 base and J gave up 6 bases, with 1 base separating them. This chain's CDR3 is CASSEVNEQFF. The CDR3 nucleotides read TGTGCCAGCAGTGAAGTCAATGAGCAGTTCTTC.

The chain links TRBV10-3 to TRBJ1-5; D is undetermined. Germline V gene sequence: CDR1 ENHRY, CDR2 SYGVKD. This CDR3 has 14 residues. Trimming cost V 6 bases and J 0 bases, with 9 bases left between them. In DNA, the CDR3 is TGTGCCATCAGGGCTGAATATAGCAATCAGCCCCAGCATTTT. Protein sequence: CAIRAEYSNQPQHF.

This clonotype was detected ten times or more. The genes are TRBV7-2 and TRBJ2-1; 7 nucleotides align to TRBD2. Germline CDR1 SGHTA, CDR2 FQGNSA. Trimming at V came to 4 bases and at J to 1 base, leaving 10 bases not matched to a gene. CDR3 length equals 17 residues. The CDR3 sequence is CASSSRASGLSYNEQFF. The DNA for the CDR3 is TGTGCCAGCAGCTCCCGGGCTAGCGGACTATCCTACAATGAGCAGTTCTTC.

This clonotype came up a few times. This sequence joins TRBV5-4 and TRBJ2-3, with D possibly matching TRBD2 (7 bases). Germline assignment: CDR1 SGHNT and CDR2 YYREEE (reference sequence). V was shortened by 2 bases and J by 5 bases, with 12 bases between the two germline ends. CDR3 size: 14 residues. The DNA for the CDR3 is TGTGCCAGCAGCTTTCAGGGGAGGGGAGATACGCAGTATTTT. Encoded protein: CASSFQGRGDTQYF.

This clonotype was seen more than once but under ten times. The chain uses TRBV4-3 and TRBJ2-7, with 9 positions matching TRBD1. This CDR3 contains 14 residues. The germline V gene has CDR1 LGHNA and CDR2 YSLEER. Trimming at V came to 4 bases and at J to 5 bases, leaving 6 bases not matched to a gene. The CDR3 coding sequence is TGCGCCAGCAGCCCACAGGGGGCGCGGAACGAGCAGTACTTC. Protein sequence: CASSPQGARNEQYF.

Many counts were recorded for this clonotype. This chain uses TRBV11-2 with TRBJ2-5, with unresolved D. The CDR3 loop spans 14 amino acids. Germline CDR1 SGHAT, CDR2 FQNNGV. Trimming took 2 bases from V and 5 from J, leaving 12 bases between them. CDR3 in amino acids: CASSLNPQVETQYF. In DNA, the CDR3 is TGTGCCAGCAGCTTAAATCCCCAAGTGGAGACCCAGTACTTC.

There are a few counts of this clonotype. The CDR3 reads CASSPYGELAGDNEQFF. For the CDR3, the DNA is TGCGCCAGCAGCCCCTACGGGGAGCTAGCGGGGGACAATGAGCAGTTCTTC. This sequence joins TRBV4-3 and TRBJ2-1; 10 positions agree with TRBD2. The ends lost 4 bases at V and 5 bases at J; junction bases unmatched: 11. Per the germline V gene, CDR1 is LGHNA and CDR2 is YSLEER. The CDR3 is 17 amino acids.

This clonotype was observed a handful of times. V is TRBV12-3 or TRBV12-4 and J is TRBJ2-1; 7 positions agree with TRBD2. The V and J ends lost 8 bases and 5 bases, in that order; junction bases with no gene match: 15. CDR3 size: 16 residues. This CDR3 is CASRKPPSSGNNEQFF. DNA of the CDR3: TGTGCCAGCCGCAAGCCCCCATCTAGCGGCAACAATGAGCAGTTCTTC.

This clonotype occurred many times. This rearrangement joins TRBV28 to TRBJ1-5; maybe TRBD1 (5 bases). This CDR3 has 17 amino acids. The germline CDR1 and CDR2 sequences are MDHEN and SYDVKM. V lost 1 base, J lost 6 bases, and 19 bases lay in between. The CDR3 protein is CASSLSGAIVRVQPQHF. As DNA, the CDR3 is TGTGCCAGCAGTTTATCCGGGGCTATCGTCCGGGTTCAGCCCCAGCATTTT.

This clonotype was seen at least ten times. The chain is built from TRBV5-1 and TRBJ2-1; either TRBD1 or TRBD2 may fit D (5 bases each). Trimming stripped 7 bases from V and 2 bases from J, with 22 bases between. Germline lookup yields CDR1 SGHRS and CDR2 YFSETQ. The CDR3 is 17 amino acids. This CDR3 reads CASEDTGASRAYNEQFF. In nucleotides, the CDR3 is TGCGCCAGCGAGGATACAGGAGCTTCGCGGGCCTACAATGAGCAGTTCTTC.

This clonotype was observed at least ten times. The rearrangement uses TRBV28 and TRBJ2-7, with 14 bases matching TRBD2. V was clipped by 3 bases and J by 6 bases; unmatched bases: 10. The CDR3 totals 17 residues. Germline-derived CDR1 and CDR2 are MDHEN and SYDVKM. The CDR3 is CASSFLRTSGRTGEQYF. CDR3 bases: TGTGCCAGCAGTTTTCTAAGGACTAGCGGGAGGACGGGCGAGCAGTACTTC.

The table lists this clonotype with a few counts. The chain couples TRBV6-4 to TRBJ2-3; 7 bases align to TRBD2. CDR3 length: 17 amino acids. With V trimmed by 4 bases and J by 0 bases, 10 bases remained unmatched. Looked up from germline, CDR1 is MRHNA and CDR2 is SNTAGT. The CDR3 region is CASSVGNLAASTDTQYF. In nucleotides, the CDR3 is TGTGCCAGCAGTGTTGGAAACCTAGCGGCTAGCACAGATACGCAGTATTTT.

This clonotype was detected only a few times. The rearrangement uses TRBV7-2 and TRBJ2-7; 14 bases align to TRBD2. From germline, CDR1 is SGHTA and CDR2 FQGNSA. J lost 7 bases, V lost 3 bases, and 20 bases had no gene match. The CDR3 is 20 amino acids. The CDR3 spells CASSFLGGTSGRARDSEQYF. DNA of the CDR3: TGTGCCAGCAGCTTTCTCGGAGGGACTAGCGGGAGAGCGAGGGATTCTGAGCAGTACTTC. The full variable domain, with the rest looked up from reference TRBV7-2 and TRBJ2-7, is GAGVSQSPSNKVTEKGKDVELRCDPISGHTALYWYRQSLGQGLEFLIYFQGNSAPDKSGLPSDRFSAERTGGSVSTLTIQRTQQEDSAVYLCASSFLGGTSGRARDSEQYFGPGTRLTVT.

The sample holds many counts of this clonotype. J is TRBJ2-2 and V is TRBV2; 8 positions agree with TRBD2. V lost 7 bases and J lost 2; bases outside the gene matches: 6. This CDR3 comprises 15 residues. Per the germline V gene, CDR1 is SNHLY and CDR2 is FYNNEI. The CDR3 region has the DNA TGTGCCAGCAACGGACTAGCCGACAACACCGGGGAGCTGTTTTTT. As protein: CASNGLADNTGELFF.

The chain couples TRBV24-1 to TRBJ2-5, with TRBD2 identical over 8 bases. This CDR3 contains 14 residues. Per the germline V gene, CDR1 is KGHDR and CDR2 is SFDVKD. CDR3 loop: CAVAGSGTQETQYF. As DNA, the CDR3 is TGTGCTGTCGCGGGTAGCGGGACCCAAGAGACCCAGTACTTC.

This clonotype has a count of ten or more. The rearrangement links TRBV18 to TRBJ2-7; the match to TRBD2 covers 7 bases. Looked up from germline, CDR1 is KGHSH and CDR2 is LQKENI. The trim removed 2 bases at V and 2 bases at J, leaving 6 bases unmatched. The CDR3 sequence is 15 residues long. CDR3 sequence reads: CASSPSSGTTYEQYF. The CDR3 DNA reads TGTGCCAGCTCACCATCAAGCGGGACGACCTACGAGCAGTACTTC. The full variable domain, in which reference TRBV18 and TRBJ2-7 provide the parts outside the CDR3, is NAGVMQNPRHLVRRRGQEARLRCSPMKGHSHVYWYRQLPEEGLKFMVYLQKENIIDESGMPKERFSAEFPKEGPSILRIQQVVRGDSAAYFCASSPSSGTTYEQYFGPGTRLTVT.

This clonotype was seen repeatedly, ten times or more. The gene calls are TRBV11-2 and TRBJ2-5; TRBD1 agrees at 10 bases. CDR1 SGHAT and CDR2 FQNNGV come from the germline V gene. V lost 8 bases to trimming and J lost 4 bases; unmatched junction nucleotides: 10. This CDR3 spans 15 amino acids. This chain's CDR3 is CASSRDRGGAETQYF. The CDR3 DNA follows: TGTGCCAGCTCAAGGGACAGGGGTGGGGCAGAGACCCAGTACTTC.

Ten or more counts support this clonotype. The chain carries TRBV11-2 and TRBJ2-1; 7 bases line up with TRBD2. The CDR3 is made up of 17 amino acids. From germline, CDR1 is SGHAT and CDR2 FQNNGV. Losses at the gene ends were 3 bases for V and 8 bases for J; bases not matched to a gene: 16. The CDR3 region is CASSLGRLAANGDEQFF. The CDR3 DNA follows: TGTGCCAGCAGCTTGGGGAGGCTAGCGGCTAACGGGGATGAGCAGTTCTTC.

In its sample, this clonotype was seen a few times. Compared with germline, one end of the junction differs, possibly owing to a read error. The chain has TRBV4-2 and TRBJ2-7; 7 nucleotides align to TRBD2. Germline V gene data show CDR1 as LGHNA and CDR2 as YNFKEQ. The CDR3 covers 15 residues. The CDR3 DNA reads as TGTGCCAGCAGCGAAGAAGGACTAGGGGACTACGAGCAGTACTTC. This gives the protein CASSEEGLGDYEQYF.

This clonotype was detected ten times or more. This chain connects TRBV2 to TRBJ1-5, with 11 bases that match TRBD1. This CDR3 is built from 14 residues. Germline assignment: CDR1 SNHLY and CDR2 FYNNEI. V shed 6 bases and J 6 bases; nucleotides not matched to a gene: 4. CDR3 in DNA: TGTGCCAGCAGCGGGACAGGGGGAAGTCAGCCCCAGCATTTT. Protein product: CASSGTGGSQPQHF.

This chain connects TRBV20-1 to TRBJ1-1; D ambiguous. CDR3 length: 13 amino acids. Between the trimmed V and J ends, which lost 1 base and 4 bases, there was a span of 10 bases. The V gene's germline CDR1 is DFQATT and CDR2 SNEGSKA (reference sequence). This CDR3 reads CSARGAGTTEAFF. CDR3 in DNA: TGCAGTGCTAGAGGGGCAGGCACCACTGAAGCTTTCTTT.

V and J are TRBV2 and TRBJ1-2; 8 bases are a match to TRBD1. The V segment lost 4 bases and the J segment 8 bases; nucleotides outside the gene matches: 6. Germline CDR1 and CDR2: SNHLY and FYNNEI. This CDR3 region has 13 residues. CDR3 sequence reads: CASSGTGILGYTF. In DNA, the CDR3 is TGTGCCAGCAGTGGGACAGGGATCCTCGGCTACACCTTC.

Notes on this clonotype: A clone one base away is much larger, so this may be a read error. This rearrangement joins TRBV3-1 to TRBJ1-4; 7 bases agree with TRBD1. V lost 5 bases and J lost 8; bases outside the gene matches: 8. Looked up from germline, CDR1 is LGHDT and CDR2 is YNNKEL (reference sequence). The CDR3 covers 14 residues. DNA of the CDR3: TGTGCCAGCAGCAAACGACAGGGAGGAGAAAAACTGTTTTTT. It specifies CASSKRQGGEKLFF.

The chain couples TRBV5-8 to TRBJ1-6, with no clear D. CDR3 length: 15 amino acids. CDR1 and CDR2 from the germline V gene are SGHTS and YDEGEE. Trimming left V 2 bases short and J 8 bases short, with 14 bases between. The CDR3 DNA sequence: TGTGCCAGCAGCTTCCGATCGGTCGGGGATTCACCCCTCCACTTT. Translation: CASSFRSVGDSPLHF. Full variable domain (missing parts from reference TRBV5-8 and TRBJ1-6): EAGVTQSPTHLIKTRGQQATLRCSPISGHTSVYWYQQALGLGLQFLLWYDEGEERNRGNFPPRFSGRQFPNYSSELNVNALELEDSALYLCASSFRSVGDSPLHFGNGTRLTVT.

This clonotype was picked up a small number of times. The genes are TRBV12-5 and TRBJ2-1; 7 bases line up with TRBD2. The CDR3 spans 13 residues. CDR1 is LGHNT, CDR2 FRNRAP, per germline. V lost 4 bases, J lost 6 bases, and 3 bases stayed unmatched. The CDR3 region is CASGSLALNEQFF. The CDR3 DNA follows: TGTGCTAGTGGTTCACTAGCGCTCAATGAGCAGTTCTTC.

This clonotype was detected ten times or more. This chain joins TRBV29-1 and TRBJ2-2, with 8 bases identical to TRBD1. Trimming at V came to 1 base and at J to 0 bases, leaving 1 base not matched to a gene. The CDR3 runs to 15 residues. Germline V CDR1 and CDR2: SQVTM, ANQGSEA. CDR3 in amino acids: CSVEGDRPNTGELFF. As DNA, the CDR3 is TGCAGCGTTGAAGGGGACAGGCCGAACACCGGGGAGCTGTTTTTT.

This clonotype was seen ten or more times. This chain links TRBV7-2 with TRBJ1-1; D might be TRBD1 (6 bases). Trimming stripped 7 bases from V and 1 base from J, with 10 bases between. The CDR3 contains 13 residues. Per the germline V gene, CDR1 is SGHTA and CDR2 is FQGNSA. The CDR3 DNA reads TGTGCCAGCATCACGACAGGGAACACTGAAGCTTTCTTT. Translation: CASITTGNTEAFF.